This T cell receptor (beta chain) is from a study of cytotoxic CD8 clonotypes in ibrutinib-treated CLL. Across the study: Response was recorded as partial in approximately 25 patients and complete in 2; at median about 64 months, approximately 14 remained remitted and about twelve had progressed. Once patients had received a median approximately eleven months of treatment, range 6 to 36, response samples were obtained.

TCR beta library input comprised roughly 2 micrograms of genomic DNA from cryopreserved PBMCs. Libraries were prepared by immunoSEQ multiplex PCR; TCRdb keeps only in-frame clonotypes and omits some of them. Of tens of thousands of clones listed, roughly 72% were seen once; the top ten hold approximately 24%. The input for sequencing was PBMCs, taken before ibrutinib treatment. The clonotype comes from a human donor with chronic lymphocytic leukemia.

The CDR3 loop reads CASSNLRTSGRFPYEQYF. CDR3 coding DNA: TGTGCCAGCAGCAATTTGAGAACTAGCGGGAGGTTCCCCTACGAGCAGTACTTC. The V call is TRBV21-1, the J call TRBJ2-7; the table calls TRBD2, which could not be checked here. TRBV21-1 is a documented pseudogene. This CDR3 region has 18 residues.